The present entry profiles one T cell receptor beta chain with its context. This clonotype was recorded at least ten times. Its binding antigen is unknown. No base quality information exists; no much larger clone differs at one position. These data originate in a study of T cell repertoires in cytomegalovirus infection (dated by TCRdb to the late 2010s). Looking at the study overall: Donor HLA type was relevant to the analysis, because carriage of CMV infection together with the matching HLA type was indicated by public TCR beta signatures. Broad study findings and their caveats: Cumulative frequency of public TCR beta family members discriminated carriers of CMV infection plus the relevant HLA type in this cohort and an independent approximately 400-donor cohort. In the ex vivo response, HLA-C-restricted CMV-specific TCR beta clonotypes were dominant, and in two of eight donors the single most frequent clonotype came from this HLA-C-restricted group.

The CDR3 measures 15 amino acids from cysteine to phenylalanine. The retained sequence is limited to the CDR3, 45 bases, with the frame set at the first base. Trimming costs V 3 bases and J 1 base, and their ends lie 12 bases apart. The germline V gene (reference sequence) provides CDR1 SEHNR and CDR2 FQNEAQ. Sequencing took place on an Illumina HiSeq 1500. TCRdb redid the processing of the public reads, applying fastp at Q25 and MiXCR, and retained in-frame beta chains. Rows are unified per CDR3 protein, each entry keeping the most common DNA and genes. Recorded for this sample are around 440,000 distinct CDR3 sequences; about 11% of them occurred a single time. Of the sample, roughly 10% is held by the ten largest clones.

The sequence joins TRBV7-9 to TRBJ1-1; a tentative D match to TRBD1 spans 5 bases. The sequenced sample was PBMCs. The source of this sequence is a human donor in good health (CMV status not recorded). Some clones in this sample may be carry-over from other donors' samples. The CDR3 protein sequence reads: CASSFTGTPNTEAFF. The DNA sequence reads TGTGCCAGCAGCTTCACCGGGACGCCGAACACTGAAGCTTTCTTT.